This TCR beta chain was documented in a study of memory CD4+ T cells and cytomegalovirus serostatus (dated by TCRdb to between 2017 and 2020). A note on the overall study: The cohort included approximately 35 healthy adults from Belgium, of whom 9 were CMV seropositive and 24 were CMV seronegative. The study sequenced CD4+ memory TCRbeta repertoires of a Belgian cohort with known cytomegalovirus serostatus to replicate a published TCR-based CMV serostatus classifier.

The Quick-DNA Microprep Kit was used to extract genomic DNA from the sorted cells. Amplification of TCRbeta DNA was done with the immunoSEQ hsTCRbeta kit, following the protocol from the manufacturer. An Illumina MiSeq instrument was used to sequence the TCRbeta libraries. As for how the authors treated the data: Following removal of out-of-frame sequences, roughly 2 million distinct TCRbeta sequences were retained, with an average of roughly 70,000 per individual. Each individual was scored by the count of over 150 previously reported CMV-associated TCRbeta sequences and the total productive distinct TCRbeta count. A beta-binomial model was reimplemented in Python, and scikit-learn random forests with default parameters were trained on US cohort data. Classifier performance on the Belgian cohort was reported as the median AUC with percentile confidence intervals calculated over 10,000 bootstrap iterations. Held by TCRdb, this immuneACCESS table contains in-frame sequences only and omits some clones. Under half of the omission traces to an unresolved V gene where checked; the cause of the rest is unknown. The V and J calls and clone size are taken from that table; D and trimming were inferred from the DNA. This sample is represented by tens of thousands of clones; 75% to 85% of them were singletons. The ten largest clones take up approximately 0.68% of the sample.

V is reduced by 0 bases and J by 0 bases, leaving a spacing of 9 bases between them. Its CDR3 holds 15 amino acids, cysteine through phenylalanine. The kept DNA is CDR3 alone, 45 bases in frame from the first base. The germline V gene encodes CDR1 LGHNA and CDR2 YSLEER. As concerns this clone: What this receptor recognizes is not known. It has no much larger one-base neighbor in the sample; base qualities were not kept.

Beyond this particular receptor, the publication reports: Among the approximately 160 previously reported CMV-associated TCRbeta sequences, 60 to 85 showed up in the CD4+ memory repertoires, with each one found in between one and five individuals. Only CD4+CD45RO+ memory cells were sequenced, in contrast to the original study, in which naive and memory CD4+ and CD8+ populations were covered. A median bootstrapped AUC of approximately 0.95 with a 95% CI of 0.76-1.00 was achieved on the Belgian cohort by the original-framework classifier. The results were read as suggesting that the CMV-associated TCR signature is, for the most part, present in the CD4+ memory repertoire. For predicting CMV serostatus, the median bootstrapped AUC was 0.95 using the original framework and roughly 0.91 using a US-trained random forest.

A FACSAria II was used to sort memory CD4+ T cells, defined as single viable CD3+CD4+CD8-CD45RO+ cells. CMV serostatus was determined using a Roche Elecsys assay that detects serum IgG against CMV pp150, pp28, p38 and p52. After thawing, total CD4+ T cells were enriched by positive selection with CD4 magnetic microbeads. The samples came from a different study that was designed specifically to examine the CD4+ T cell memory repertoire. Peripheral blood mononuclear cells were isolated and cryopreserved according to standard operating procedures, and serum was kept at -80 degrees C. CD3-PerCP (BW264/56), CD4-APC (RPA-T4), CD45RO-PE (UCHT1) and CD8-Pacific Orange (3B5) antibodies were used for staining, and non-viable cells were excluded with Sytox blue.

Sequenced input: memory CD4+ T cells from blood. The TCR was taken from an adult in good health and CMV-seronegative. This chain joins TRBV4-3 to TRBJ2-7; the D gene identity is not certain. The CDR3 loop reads CASSQELRSSYEQYF. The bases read TGCGCCAGCAGCCAAGAACTTAGGAGCTCCTACGAGCAGTACTTC.